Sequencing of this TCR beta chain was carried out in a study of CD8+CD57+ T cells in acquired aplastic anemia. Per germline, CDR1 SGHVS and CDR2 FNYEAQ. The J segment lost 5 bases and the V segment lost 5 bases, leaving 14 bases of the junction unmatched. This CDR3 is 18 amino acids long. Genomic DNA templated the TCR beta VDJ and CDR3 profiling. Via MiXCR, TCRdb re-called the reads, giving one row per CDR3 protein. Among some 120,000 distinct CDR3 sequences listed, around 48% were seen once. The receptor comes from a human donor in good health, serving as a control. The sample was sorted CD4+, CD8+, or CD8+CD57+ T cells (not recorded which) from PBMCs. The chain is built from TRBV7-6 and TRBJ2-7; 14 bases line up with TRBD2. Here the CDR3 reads CASSPLTATSGGAHEQYF. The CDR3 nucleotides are TGTGCCAGCAGCCCCTTAACAGCGACTAGCGGGGGGGCCCACGAGCAGTACTTC.